The present entry profiles one TCR beta chain with its context. Its antigen remains unidentified. The record originates from a study of T-cell reconstitution after alpha-beta-depleted transplantation in children. Germline loops: CDR1 MDHEN, CDR2 SYDVKM. The CDR3 loop spans 15 amino acids. Trimming took 6 bases from V and 0 from J, leaving 12 bases between them. A library of TCRbeta sequences, prepared with unique molecular identifiers, was generated. TCRdb recomputed calls from the PCR reads with MiXCR, one row per CDR3 protein. The table records a few hundred thousand distinct CDR3 sequences, about 6.6% of them present only once. Findings and caveats of the study: Surviving recipient T cells and thymic progenitors accounted for the high day-60 TCRbeta diversity observed in some patients. Expanded clones from the graft, numbering several hundred, reportedly supplied alpha-beta T cells about two months after transplant. T-cell numbers and diversity one year post-transplant derived largely from freshly generated T cells.

The sequence was collected from a boy aged 2-9 years with acute lymphoblastic leukemia, due to receive a stem cell transplant. The chain couples TRBV28 to TRBJ2-1, with D perhaps TRBD1 (6 bases). The starting material was PBMCs, obtained before TCRalphabeta/CD19-depleted stem cell transplant. The CDR3 region is CASSPGQISYNEQFF. As DNA, the CDR3 is TGTGCCAGCAGCCCAGGACAGATCTCCTACAATGAGCAGTTCTTC.